The 5 T cell receptor beta chains listed next were all sequenced from one sample in a study of blood T cell repertoires in COVID-19. The data were produced by immunoSEQ multiplex PCR, yet TCRdb's version contains in-frame clones alone and is incomplete. The sample lists under 85,000 clones, 90% seen once, with around 5.3% in the top ten. Material: peripheral blood. These TCRs come from a man aged 50 to 60 with acute or convalescent COVID-19.

J is TRBJ2-7 and V is TRBV7-2; a weak D match, TRBD1 (6 bases). Trimming stripped 1 base from V and 2 bases from J, with 18 bases between. From germline, CDR1 is SGHTA and CDR2 FQGNSA. CDR3 length: 17 residues. This chain's CDR3 is CASSLDGGPTWTYEQYF. As DNA, the CDR3 is TGTGCCAGCAGCTTAGATGGGGGCCCGACGTGGACCTACGAGCAGTACTTC.

This CDR3 reads CASNEGGHPEAFF. DNA for the CDR3: TGTGCCAGTAATGAGGGGGGGCACCCCGAAGCTTTCTTT. J is TRBJ1-1 and V is TRBV19, with TRBD1 as a possible D gene (6 bases). Trimming pared 7 bases from V and 8 bases from J, leaving 17 bases between. The CDR3 has 13 amino acids. Germline V gene data show CDR1 as LNHDA and CDR2 as SQIVND (reference sequence).

V usage is TRBV6-2 or TRBV6-3 and J usage is TRBJ2-3; D possibly corresponds to TRBD1 (5 bases). With 3 bases removed from V and 3 bases from J, the gap between germline ends came to 7 bases. The germline gives CDR1 MNHEY, CDR2 SVGEGT. CDR3 length equals 13 residues. The CDR3 nucleotides read TGTGCCAGCAGTTATGCAGGGACAGATACGCAGTATTTT. Its translation: CASSYAGTDTQYF.

As concerns this clone: At the DNA level, this CDR3 is encoded by other sequences in the same sample as well. The CDR3, as DNA: TGTGCCAGCAGCCCCCGGACGGGGACTAATGAAAAACTGTTTTTT. Encoded protein: CASSPRTGTNEKLFF. The chain recombines TRBV3-1 (or the pseudogene TRBV3-2) with TRBJ1-4; no definite D call. Per germline, CDR1 LGHDT and CDR2 YNNKEL (reference sequence). The CDR3 sequence is 15 residues long. V was cut by 4 bases and J by 2 bases, with 11 bases left in between.

The genes are TRBV12-5 and TRBJ2-7; 9 bases are a match to TRBD2. V shed 3 bases, J shed 5 bases, and the junction held 8 bases outside the gene matches. The CDR3 loop spans 15 amino acids. Germline V gene data show CDR1 as LGHNT and CDR2 as FRNRAP. CDR3 protein: CASGLEAGGSHEQYF. Written as DNA, the CDR3 is TGTGCTAGTGGTTTAGAGGCGGGAGGGTCCCACGAGCAGTACTTC.